The rows below give T cell receptor beta chains drawn from one sample of a study of blood T cell repertoires in COVID-19. Only in-frame clones appear in the TCRdb table, and some are missing; sequencing was by immunoSEQ multiplex PCR. In the table there are about 250,000 clones, about 82% of which are singletons. The sample consisted of peripheral blood. The receptors here all came from a woman between 55 and 75 years old with active or convalescent COVID-19. CDR3s include the opening cysteine and the closing phenylalanine or tryptophan. Fields, in order: J gene, V gene, clone size, D gene, CDR3 DNA, CDR3 protein. A D gene is named only where the DNA matches it firmly. Clone size appears in some rows only: once, few, many, or a class for an expanded clone.

J: TRBJ1-1
V: TRBV2
size: NA
D: NA
DNA: TGTGCCAGCAGGGGCTTGGACACTGAAGCTTTCTTT
CDR3: CASRGLDTEAFF

J: TRBJ2-4
V: TRBV5-1
size: NA
D: NA
DNA: TGCGCCAGCAGCTTGGGCGCGGAGGGCATTCAGTACTTC
CDR3: CASSLGAEGIQYF

J: TRBJ2-1
V: TRBV5-4
size: once
D: NA
DNA: TGTGCCAGCAGCTTCCTTTCTGTGGCAGAGCAGTTCTTC
CDR3: CASSFLSVAEQFF

J: TRBJ2-1
V: TRBV27
size: NA
D: TRBD2
DNA: TGTGCCAGCAGTTTAAGGGCGGGGGGGGACCAACCGAGCTCCTACAATGAGCAGTTCTTC
CDR3: CASSLRAGGDQPSSYNEQFF

J: TRBJ1-6
V: TRBV6-5
size: NA
D: NA
DNA: TGTGCCAGCAGTTACTCCAGCTATAATTCACCCCTCCACTTT
CDR3: CASSYSSYNSPLHF

J: TRBJ2-7
V: TRBV19
size: few
D: TRBD1
DNA: TGTGCCAGTAGGGGACAGGTTAGCTCCTACGAGCAGTACTTC
CDR3: CASRGQVSSYEQYF

J: TRBJ2-7
V: TRBV7-9
size: NA
D: NA
DNA: TGTGCCAGCAGCCCCCAAAACGAGCAGTACTTC
CDR3: CASSPQNEQYF

J: TRBJ2-5
V: TRBV3-1/TRBV3-2
size: once
D: NA
DNA: TGTGCCAGCAGCCCTAGTATTAGGGGGCAAGAGACCCAGTACTTC
CDR3: CASSPSIRGQETQYF

J: TRBJ2-3
V: TRBV2
size: NA
D: TRBD1
DNA: TGTGCCAGCAGGGCCGGGACAGGGGGGACAGATACGCAGTATTTT
CDR3: CASRAGTGGTDTQYF

J: TRBJ2-3
V: TRBV18
size: NA
D: TRBD2
DNA: TGTGCCAGCTCACGGTTAGCGGGGGGGAGCACAGATACGCAGTATTTT
CDR3: CASSRLAGGSTDTQYF

J: TRBJ2-7
V: TRBV11-3
size: NA
D: TRBD2
DNA: TGTGCCAGCAGCTTAATTGGGGGGGGATTCTACGAGCAGTACTTC
CDR3: CASSLIGGGFYEQYF

J: TRBJ2-3
V: TRBV9
size: NA
D: TRBD2
DNA: TGTGCCAGCAGCGCCCCTTTGAGGGAGGGCCGCACAGATACGCAGTATTTT
CDR3: CASSAPLREGRTDTQYF

J: TRBJ2-1
V: TRBV3-1/TRBV3-2
size: NA
D: TRBD2
DNA: TGTGCCAGCAGCCAGGGACTAGCGGGAACCTACAATGAGCAGTTCTTC
CDR3: CASSQGLAGTYNEQFF